This T cell receptor beta chain was captured by sequencing in a study of blood T cell repertoires in COVID-19. Study-level information: Researchers got acute and convalescent COVID-19 samples from the United States, Italy and Spain. T cells, B-cell-depleted T cells, or PBMCs provided the cDNA or gDNA that served as material.

The table lists this clone with a count of one. Authors' data handling: Amplification of reference gene primers was used by the study to estimate nucleated cell counts. The assay was immunoSEQ multiplex PCR, and TCRdb's table has in-frame clones only and misses some. V, J and clone size are taken as reported in that table, and D and trimming were inferred from the DNA itself. This table holds around 250,000 clones, about 86% found once. CDR1 and CDR2 (germline): MDHEN, SYDVKM. The V gene lost 1 base and the J gene lost 3 bases, with 7 bases spanning the gap. The CDR3 extends over 14 amino acids. The sequence was collected from a man aged 55 to 70 with acute or convalescent COVID-19. The sample was peripheral blood. The chain employs TRBV28 and TRBJ1-5, with D hard to call. The CDR3 nucleotides read TGTGCCAGCAGTTTATCGGGTCTCAATCAGCCCCAGCATTTT. It yields the protein CASSLSGLNQPQHF.